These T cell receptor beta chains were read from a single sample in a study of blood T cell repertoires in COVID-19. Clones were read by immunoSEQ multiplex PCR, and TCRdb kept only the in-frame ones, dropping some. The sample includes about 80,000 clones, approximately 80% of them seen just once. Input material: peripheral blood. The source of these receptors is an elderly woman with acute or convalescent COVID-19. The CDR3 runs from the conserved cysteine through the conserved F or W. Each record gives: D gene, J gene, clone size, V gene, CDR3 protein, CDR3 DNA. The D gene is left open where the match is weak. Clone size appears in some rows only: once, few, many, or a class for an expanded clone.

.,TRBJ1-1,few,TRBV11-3,CASSFSFQEPMNTEAFF,TGTGCCAGCAGCTTTAGTTTCCAGGAACCTATGAACACTGAAGCTTTCTTT
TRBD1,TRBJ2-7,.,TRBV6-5,CAATGGLGEQYF,TGTGCAGCCACAGGGGGCTTAGGCGAGCAGTACTTC
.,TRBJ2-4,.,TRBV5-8,CASSLGGEDIQYF,TGTGCCAGCAGCTTGGGAGGGGAGGACATTCAGTACTTC
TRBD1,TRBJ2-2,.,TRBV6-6,CASSTIDRGKAGELFF,TGTGCCAGCAGTACTATCGACAGGGGGAAGGCCGGGGAGCTGTTTTTT
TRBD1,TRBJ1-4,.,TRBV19,CASSMWDRDSEKLFF,TGTGCCAGTAGTATGTGGGACAGGGATAGCGAAAAACTGTTTTTT
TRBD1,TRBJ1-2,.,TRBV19,CASSNPFLGRGYGYTF,TGTGCCAGTAGTAACCCCTTCCTTGGCAGGGGGTATGGCTACACCTTC
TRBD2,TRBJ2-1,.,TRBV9,CASSVGPPTGGPNEQFF,TGTGCCAGCAGCGTAGGACCCCCGACGGGGGGGCCAAATGAGCAGTTCTTC
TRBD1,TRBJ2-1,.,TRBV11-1,CASSFDRVWDEQFF,TGTGCCAGCAGCTTTGACAGGGTTTGGGATGAGCAGTTCTTC
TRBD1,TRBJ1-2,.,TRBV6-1,CASSEFGTGNYGYTF,TGTGCCAGCAGTGAATTTGGGACAGGGAACTATGGCTACACCTTC
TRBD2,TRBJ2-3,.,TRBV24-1,CATSDPLGLAEADTQYF,TGTGCCACCAGTGACCCGTTGGGACTAGCGGAAGCAGATACGCAGTATTTT
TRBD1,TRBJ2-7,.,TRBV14,CASSLGQGTYEQYF,TGTGCCAGCAGCTTGGGACAGGGAACCTACGAGCAGTACTTC
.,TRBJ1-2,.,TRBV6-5,CASSYLLTDGYTF,TGTGCCAGCAGTTACCTTTTGACAGATGGCTACACCTTC
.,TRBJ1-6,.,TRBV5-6,CASIPSGGHSPLHF,TGTGCCAGCATCCCCTCGGGCGGGCATTCACCCCTCCACTTT
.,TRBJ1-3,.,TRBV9,CASSVSGQPFISTGNTIYF,TGTGCCAGCAGCGTATCCGGACAGCCGTTTATTTCTACTGGAAACACCATATATTTT
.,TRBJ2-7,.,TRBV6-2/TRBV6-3,CASSETAYEQYF,TGTGCCAGCAGCGAGACAGCCTACGAGCAGTACTTC
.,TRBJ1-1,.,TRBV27,CASSFPGAGTEAFF,TGTGCCAGCAGTTTCCCAGGGGCGGGCACTGAAGCTTTCTTT
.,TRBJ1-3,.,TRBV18,CASSPQDRTGNTIYF,TGTGCCAGCTCACCTCAGGACAGAACTGGAAACACCATATATTTT
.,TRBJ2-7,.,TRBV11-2,CASTKGTYEQYF,TGTGCCAGCACCAAGGGGACCTACGAGCAGTACTTC
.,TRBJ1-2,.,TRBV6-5,CASSYSGGRGGYTF,TGTGCCAGCAGTTACTCGGGGGGGAGGGGTGGCTACACCTTC
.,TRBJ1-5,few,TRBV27,CASSFDRSNQPQHF,TGTGCCAGCAGCTTCGACAGGTCTAATCAGCCCCAGCATTTT